The sample holds a few counts of the clone carrying this T cell receptor (beta chain). No antigen is known for it. Different DNA sequences within this sample yield the same CDR3. These data belong to a study of shared clonotypes between healthy human individuals. Across the study: There were three CD4 naive, three CD4 memory, two CD8 naive and one CD8 memory plates per donor.

For sorted subsets, about 190 ng DNA per replicate equaled around 28,000 T cell genomes. Sequencing used immunoSEQ multiplex PCR; TCRdb keeps in-frame clones, though not all of them. The sample consists of some 2.1 million clones, about 94% of them appearing once. General study findings and limits: Naive subsets usually exceeded memory subsets in estimated richness.

The naive CD8 subset, CD45RO-negative cells positively selected for CCR7, excluded terminally differentiated effector memory CD45RA+ cells. All donors were Caucasian adults living in Nashville, Tennessee. Trimming cost V 7 bases and J 0 bases, with 4 bases left between them. The CDR3 extends over 13 amino acids. From germline, CDR1 is MNHEY and CDR2 SMNVEV (reference sequence). The receptor comes from a man younger than 35 in good health. The chain carries TRBV27 and TRBJ2-6; D remains unclear. Sample: naive CD8+ T cells sorted from blood. DNA for the CDR3: TGTGCCAGCACCTCCTCTGGGGCCAACGTCCTGACTTTC. Protein product: CASTSSGANVLTF.